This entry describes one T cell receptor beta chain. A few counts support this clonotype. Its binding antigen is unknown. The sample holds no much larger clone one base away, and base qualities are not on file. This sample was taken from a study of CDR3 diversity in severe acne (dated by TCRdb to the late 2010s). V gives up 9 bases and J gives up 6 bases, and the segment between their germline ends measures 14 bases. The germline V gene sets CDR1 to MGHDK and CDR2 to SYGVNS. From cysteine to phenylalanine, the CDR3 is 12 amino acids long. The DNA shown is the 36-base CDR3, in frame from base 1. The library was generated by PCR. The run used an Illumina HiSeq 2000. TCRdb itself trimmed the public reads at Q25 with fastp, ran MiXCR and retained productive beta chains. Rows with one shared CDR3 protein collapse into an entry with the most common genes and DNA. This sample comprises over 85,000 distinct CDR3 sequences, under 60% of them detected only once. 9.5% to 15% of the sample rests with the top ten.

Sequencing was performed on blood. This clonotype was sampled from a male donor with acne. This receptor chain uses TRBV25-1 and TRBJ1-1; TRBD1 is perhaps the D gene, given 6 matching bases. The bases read TGTGCCAGTAGCCGGGACACCTCTGAAGCTTTCTTT. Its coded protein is CASSRDTSEAFF.